The 7 T cell receptor beta chains listed next were all sequenced from one sample in a study of cytomegalovirus exposure and HLA in healthy donors. A multiplex PCR was run with 60 Vbeta primers and 13 Jbeta primers. Sequenced by immunoSEQ multiplex PCR; TCRdb stores in-frame clones only, minus some. The sample contains over 100,000 clones, approximately 73% of which appear only once. The sequencing input was PBMCs. The receptor source for this set is a man between 40 and 49 years old in good health and CMV-seronegative.

The gene calls are TRBV7-2 and TRBJ2-3; no clear D. From germline, CDR1 is SGHTA and CDR2 FQGNSA. CDR3 length equals 15 residues. With 4 bases removed from V and 2 bases from J, the gap between germline ends came to 13 bases. The CDR3 reads CASSSLGGITDTQYF. The CDR3 DNA is TGTGCCAGCAGCTCCCTCGGCGGAATCACAGATACGCAGTATTTT.

This chain uses TRBV7-9 with TRBJ2-3, with D perhaps matching TRBD2 (7 bases). This CDR3 has 18 residues. V shed 8 bases and J shed 0 bases, with 24 bases lying between them. Germline V CDR1 and CDR2: SEHNR, FQNEAQ (reference sequence). The CDR3 is CASRRGGGPRLSTDTQYF. Here the CDR3 DNA reads TGTGCCAGCCGGAGGGGCGGGGGCCCCCGCTTAAGCACAGATACGCAGTATTTT.

The chain recombines TRBV7-8 with TRBJ2-7; 15 nucleotides align to TRBD2. The germline V gene encodes CDR1 SGHVS and CDR2 FQNEAQ. This CDR3 spans 18 amino acids. With V trimmed by 11 bases and J by 6 bases, 20 bases remained unmatched. The CDR3 loop is CASTPTGTSGGLTREQYF. The CDR3 region has the DNA TGTGCCTCCACTCCCACCGGGACTAGCGGGGGGCTGACACGCGAGCAGTACTTC. The whole variable domain, remainder taken from reference TRBV7-8 and TRBJ2-7, is GAGVSQSPRYKVAKRGQDVALRCDPISGHVSLFWYQQALGQGPEFLTYFQNEAQLDKSGLPSDRFFAERPEGSVSTLKIQRTQQEDSAVYLCASTPTGTSGGLTREQYFGPGTRLTVT.

The chain is built from TRBV12-5 and TRBJ2-1; weak D call: TRBD1 (5 bases). The length of the CDR3 is 18 residues. V lost 2 bases, J lost 5 bases, and 22 bases lay in between. Germline-derived CDR1 and CDR2 are LGHNT and FRNRAP. The CDR3 nucleotides read TGTGCTAGTGGTTTGAAGGTGTCCGGCGGCAGGGCCCACAATGAGCAGTTCTTC. Translation: CASGLKVSGGRAHNEQFF. The full variable domain, completed using reference TRBV12-5 and TRBJ2-1, is DARVTQTPRHKVTEMGQEVTMRCQPILGHNTVFWYRQTMMQGLELLAYFRNRAPLDDSGMPKDRFSAEMPDATLATLKIQPSEPRDSAVYFCASGLKVSGGRAHNEQFFGPGTRLTVL.

This clone was recorded a few times. J is TRBJ2-5 and V is TRBV2; 8 nucleotides agree with TRBD2. Per the germline V gene, CDR1 is SNHLY and CDR2 is FYNNEI. J was trimmed by 4 bases and V by 4 bases; bases with no gene match: 8. The CDR3 sequence is 15 residues long. CDR3 DNA: TGTGCCAGCAGTGTCACCGGGACTAGAGCAGAGACCCAGTACTTC. This codes for CASSVTGTRAETQYF.

The V gene is TRBV9, the J gene TRBJ1-2; 9 bases map to TRBD1. The CDR3 is made up of 20 amino acids. CDR1 and CDR2 (germline): SGDLS, YYNGEE. V gave up 0 bases and J gave up 4 bases; unmatched junction bases: 19. The CDR3 sequence is CASSVDPRWGLGQGGYGYTF. Written as DNA, the CDR3 is TGTGCCAGCAGCGTAGATCCCCGGTGGGGCCTGGGACAGGGAGGCTATGGCTACACCTTC. Complete variable domain (other parts from reference TRBV9 and TRBJ1-2): DSGVTQTPKHLITATGQRVTLRCSPRSGDLSVYWYQQSLDQGLQFLIQYYNGEERAKGNILERFSAQQFPDLHSELNLSSLELGDSALYFCASSVDPRWGLGQGGYGYTFGSGTRLTVV.

The rearrangement joins TRBV28 to TRBJ2-2, with TRBD2 matching 12 bases. Losses at the gene ends were 7 bases for V and 4 bases for J; bases not matched to a gene: 7. The CDR3 extends over 16 amino acids. Looked up from germline, CDR1 is MDHEN and CDR2 is SYDVKM. The CDR3 here is CASTTWTSGATGELFF. The CDR3 nucleotides are TGTGCCAGCACGACCTGGACTAGCGGGGCCACCGGGGAGCTGTTTTTT.